This TCR beta chain stems from a study of OX40 agonist ivuxolimab in advanced cancers. This table comes from immunoSEQ multiplex PCR, and its TCRdb copy is limited to in-frame clones, with some not included. The sample contains about 50,000 clones, roughly 87% of which appear only once. The CDR3 sequence is 14 residues long. V gave up 1 base and J gave up 6 bases; unmatched junction bases: 4. The germline gives CDR1 MDHEN, CDR2 SYDVKM. This receptor was obtained from an adult with an advanced solid tumor such as melanoma, head and neck, liver or kidney cancer. Sequenced material: CD4+ or CD8+ T cells sorted from blood, taken in a trial of the OX40 agonist ivuxolimab. The rearrangement joins TRBV28 to TRBJ1-2; TRBD1 matches at 8 bases. In DNA, the CDR3 is TGTGCCAGCAGTTTATTCGCAGGGGGCCATGGCTACACCTTC. Translating it yields CASSLFAGGHGYTF.